This T cell receptor (beta chain) was captured in a study of blood T cells in healthy people across ages. Study overall: Capture via template switching afforded approximately one barcoded beta molecule per two T cells. Study-wide points: Because donor CMV status was unknown, expanded clonotype changes were possibly confounded.

The CDR3 runs to 15 residues. With 3 bases clipped from V and 11 bases from J, the junction kept 15 bases outside the gene matches. Isolated per sample were at least 6 million PBMCs. A second PCR of roughly 7 to 11 cycles used a sample-barcoded 5' primer and a J-beta primer mix. TCRdb ran MiXCR on the 5' RACE reads and lists one entry per CDR3 protein. The sample has about 1,600,000 distinct CDR3 sequences, around two fifths seen once. In the case of this clonotype: Its target is unknown.

Specimen: blood. This TCR was recovered from a woman under 30 in good health. The rearrangement links TRBV12-3 or TRBV12-4 to TRBJ2-5; the match to TRBD1 covers 7 bases. Here the CDR3 DNA reads TGTGCCAGCAGTTTTAGGGCAGGGGGACCTAAAGAGCAGTACTTC. This gives the protein CASSFRAGGPKEQYF.